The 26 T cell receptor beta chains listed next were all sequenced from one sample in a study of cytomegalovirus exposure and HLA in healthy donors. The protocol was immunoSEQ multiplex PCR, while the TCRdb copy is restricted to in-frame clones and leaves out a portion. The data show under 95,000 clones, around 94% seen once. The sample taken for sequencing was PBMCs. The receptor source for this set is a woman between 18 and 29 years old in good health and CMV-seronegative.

DNA for the CDR3: TGTGCCAGCACCCTCTCTGAGGGAGCCTACGAGCAGTACTTC. The encoded protein is CASTLSEGAYEQYF. The chain recombines TRBV2 with TRBJ2-7, with a possible D match to TRBD2 (5 bases). The CDR3 runs to 14 residues. The V gene lost 7 bases and the J gene lost 2 bases, with 15 bases spanning the gap. Germline V gene data show CDR1 as SNHLY and CDR2 as FYNNEI.

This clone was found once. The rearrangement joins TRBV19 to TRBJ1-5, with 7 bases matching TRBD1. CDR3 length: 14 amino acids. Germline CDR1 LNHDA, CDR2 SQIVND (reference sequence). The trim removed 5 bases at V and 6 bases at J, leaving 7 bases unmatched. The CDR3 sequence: CASSYQGGGQPQHF. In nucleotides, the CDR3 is TGTGCCAGTAGTTACCAGGGGGGTGGTCAGCCCCAGCATTTT.

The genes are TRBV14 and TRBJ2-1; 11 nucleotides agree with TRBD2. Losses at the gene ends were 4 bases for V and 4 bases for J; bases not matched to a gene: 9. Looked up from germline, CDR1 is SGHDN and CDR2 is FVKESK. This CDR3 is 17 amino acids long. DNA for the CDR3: TGTGCCAGCAGCCCTGGACTCGGGACTAGCGGATACAATGAGCAGTTCTTC. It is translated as CASSPGLGTSGYNEQFF.

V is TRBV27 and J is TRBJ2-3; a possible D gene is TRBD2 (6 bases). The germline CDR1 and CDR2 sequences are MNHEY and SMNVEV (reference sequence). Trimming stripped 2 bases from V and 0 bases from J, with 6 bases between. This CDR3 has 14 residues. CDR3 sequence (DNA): TGTGCCAGCAGTTTAAGCGGGAGCACAGATACGCAGTATTTT. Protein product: CASSLSGSTDTQYF.

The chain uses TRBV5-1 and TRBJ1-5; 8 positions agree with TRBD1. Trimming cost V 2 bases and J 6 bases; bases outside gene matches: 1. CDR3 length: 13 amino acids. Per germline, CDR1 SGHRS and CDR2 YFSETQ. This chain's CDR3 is CASSFDRGQPQHF. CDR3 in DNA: TGCGCCAGCAGCTTCGACAGGGGTCAGCCCCAGCATTTT.

CDR3 sequence (DNA): TGTGCCAGCAGCTTACGGGACAGTCCCTACGAGCAGTACTTC. Amino acids: CASSLRDSPYEQYF. The chain recombines TRBV7-9 with TRBJ2-7; 7 bases match TRBD1. The CDR3 has 14 amino acids. Germline V gene sequence: CDR1 SEHNR, CDR2 FQNEAQ (reference sequence). Germline trimming cut 2 bases from V and 2 bases from J; bases unmatched to any gene: 3. Combining the CDR3 with reference TRBV7-9 and TRBJ2-7 gives the whole variable domain DTGVSQNPRHKITKRGQNVTFRCDPISEHNRLYWYRQTLGQGPEFLTYFQNEAQLEKSRLLSDRFSAERPKGSFSTLEIQRTEQGDSAMYLCASSLRDSPYEQYFGPGTRLTVT.

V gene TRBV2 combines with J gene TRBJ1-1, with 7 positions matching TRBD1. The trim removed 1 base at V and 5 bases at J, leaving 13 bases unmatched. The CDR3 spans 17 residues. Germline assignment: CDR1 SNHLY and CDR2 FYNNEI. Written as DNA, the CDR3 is TGTGCCAGCAGTGAAGAGCGTTACACAGGGGCGGGAACTGAAGCTTTCTTT. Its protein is CASSEERYTGAGTEAFF.

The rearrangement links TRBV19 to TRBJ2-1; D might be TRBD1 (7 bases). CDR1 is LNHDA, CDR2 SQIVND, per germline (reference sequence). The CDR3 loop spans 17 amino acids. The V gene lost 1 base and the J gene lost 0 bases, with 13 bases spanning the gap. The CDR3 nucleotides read TGTGCCAGTAGTATAGGACAGGGACTTCACTCCTACAATGAGCAGTTCTTC. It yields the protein CASSIGQGLHSYNEQFF.

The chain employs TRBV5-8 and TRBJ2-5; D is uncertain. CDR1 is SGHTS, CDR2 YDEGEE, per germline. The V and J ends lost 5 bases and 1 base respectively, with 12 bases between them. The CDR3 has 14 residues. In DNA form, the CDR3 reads TGTGCCAGCAGTAACTCCCTCTCCCAAGAGACCCAGTACTTC. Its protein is CASSNSLSQETQYF.

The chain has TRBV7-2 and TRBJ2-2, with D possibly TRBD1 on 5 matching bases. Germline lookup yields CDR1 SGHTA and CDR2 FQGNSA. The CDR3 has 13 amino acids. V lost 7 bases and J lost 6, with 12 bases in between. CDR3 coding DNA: TGTGCCAGCACCACCGGACATGCCGGGGAGCTGTTTTTT. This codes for CASTTGHAGELFF.

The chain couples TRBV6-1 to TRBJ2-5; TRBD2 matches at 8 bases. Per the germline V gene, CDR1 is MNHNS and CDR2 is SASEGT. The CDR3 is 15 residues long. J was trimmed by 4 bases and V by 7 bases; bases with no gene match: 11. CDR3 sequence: CASTQGGGTGETQYF. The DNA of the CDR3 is TGTGCCAGCACCCAAGGCGGGGGGACCGGAGAGACCCAGTACTTC.

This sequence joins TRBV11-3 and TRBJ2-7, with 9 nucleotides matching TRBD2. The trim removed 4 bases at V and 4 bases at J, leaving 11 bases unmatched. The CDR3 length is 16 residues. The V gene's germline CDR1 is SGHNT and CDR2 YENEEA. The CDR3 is CASSSRFSGRVYEQYF. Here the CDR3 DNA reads TGTGCCAGCAGCTCGCGATTTAGCGGGAGAGTTTACGAGCAGTACTTC.

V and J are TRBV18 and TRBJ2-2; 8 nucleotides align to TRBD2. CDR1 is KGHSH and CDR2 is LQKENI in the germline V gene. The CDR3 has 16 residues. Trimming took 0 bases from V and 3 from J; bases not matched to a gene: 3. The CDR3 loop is CASSPPPGGDTGELFF. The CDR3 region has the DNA TGTGCCAGCTCACCACCACCGGGGGGGGACACCGGGGAGCTGTTTTTT.

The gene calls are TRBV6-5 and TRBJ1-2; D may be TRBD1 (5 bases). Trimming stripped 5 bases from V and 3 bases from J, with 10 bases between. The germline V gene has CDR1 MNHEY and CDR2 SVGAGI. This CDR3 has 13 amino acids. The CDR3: CASSAQGHYGYTF. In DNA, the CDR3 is TGTGCCAGCAGTGCTCAGGGCCACTATGGCTACACCTTC.

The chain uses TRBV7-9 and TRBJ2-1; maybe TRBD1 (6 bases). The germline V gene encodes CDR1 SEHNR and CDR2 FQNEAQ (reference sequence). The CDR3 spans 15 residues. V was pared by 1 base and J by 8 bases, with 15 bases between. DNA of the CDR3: TGTGCCAGCAGCTTAGTCGGACAGAAGGAGGATGAGCAGTTCTTC. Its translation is CASSLVGQKEDEQFF.

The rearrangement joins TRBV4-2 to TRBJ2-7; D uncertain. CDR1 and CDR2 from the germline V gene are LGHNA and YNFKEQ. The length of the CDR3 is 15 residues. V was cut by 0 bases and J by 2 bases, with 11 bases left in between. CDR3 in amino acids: CASSQEGGPTYEQYF. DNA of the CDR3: TGTGCCAGCAGCCAAGAAGGTGGGCCCACCTACGAGCAGTACTTC.

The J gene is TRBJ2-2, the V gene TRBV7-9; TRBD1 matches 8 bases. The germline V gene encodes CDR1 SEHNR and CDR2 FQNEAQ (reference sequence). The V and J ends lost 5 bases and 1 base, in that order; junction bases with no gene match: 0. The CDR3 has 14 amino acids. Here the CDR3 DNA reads TGTGCCAGCAGCGGACAGGGGAACACCGGGGAGCTGTTTTTT. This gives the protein CASSGQGNTGELFF. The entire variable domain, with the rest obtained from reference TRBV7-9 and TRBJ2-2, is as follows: DTGVSQNPRHKITKRGQNVTFRCDPISEHNRLYWYRQTLGQGPEFLTYFQNEAQLEKSRLLSDRFSAERPKGSFSTLEIQRTEQGDSAMYLCASSGQGNTGELFFGEGSRLTVL.

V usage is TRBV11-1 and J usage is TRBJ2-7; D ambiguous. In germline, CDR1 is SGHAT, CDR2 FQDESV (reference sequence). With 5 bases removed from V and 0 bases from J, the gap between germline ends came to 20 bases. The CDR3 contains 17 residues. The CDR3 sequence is CASSIDKLRLSSYEQYF. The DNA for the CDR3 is TGTGCCAGCAGCATTGATAAGCTGCGACTCAGCTCCTACGAGCAGTACTTC.

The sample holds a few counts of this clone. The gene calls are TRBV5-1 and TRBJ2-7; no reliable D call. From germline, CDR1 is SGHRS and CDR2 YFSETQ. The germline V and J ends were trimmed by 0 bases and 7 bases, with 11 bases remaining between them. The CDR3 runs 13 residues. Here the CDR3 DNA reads TGCGCCAGCAGCTTGGCCTTCGGGTTAGAGCAGTACTTC. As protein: CASSLAFGLEQYF.

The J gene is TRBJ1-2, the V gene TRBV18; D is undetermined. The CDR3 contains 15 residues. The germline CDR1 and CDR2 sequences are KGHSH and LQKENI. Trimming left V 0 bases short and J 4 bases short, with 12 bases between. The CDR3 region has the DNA TGTGCCAGCTCACCACCGGGAGCTAGACGCTATGGCTACACCTTC. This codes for CASSPPGARRYGYTF.

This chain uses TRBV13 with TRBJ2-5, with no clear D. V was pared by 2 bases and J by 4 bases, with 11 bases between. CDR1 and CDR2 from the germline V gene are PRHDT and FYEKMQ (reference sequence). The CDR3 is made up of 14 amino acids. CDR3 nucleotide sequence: TGTGCCAGCAGCTTAAGGAGCAGAGGAGAGACCCAGTACTTC. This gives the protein CASSLRSRGETQYF.

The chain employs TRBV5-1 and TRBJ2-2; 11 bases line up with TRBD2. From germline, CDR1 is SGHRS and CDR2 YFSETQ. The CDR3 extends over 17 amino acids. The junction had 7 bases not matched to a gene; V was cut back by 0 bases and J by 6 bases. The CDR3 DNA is TGCGCCAGCAGCTTGGCCCTAGCGGGAGGCCCCGCCGGGGAGCTGTTTTTT. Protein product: CASSLALAGGPAGELFF.

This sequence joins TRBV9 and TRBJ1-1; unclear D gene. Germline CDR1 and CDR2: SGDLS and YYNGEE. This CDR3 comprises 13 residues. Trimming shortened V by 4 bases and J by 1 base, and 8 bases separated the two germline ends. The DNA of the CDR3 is TGTGCCAGCAGCCGCGAACCGAACACTGAAGCTTTCTTT. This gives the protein CASSREPNTEAFF.

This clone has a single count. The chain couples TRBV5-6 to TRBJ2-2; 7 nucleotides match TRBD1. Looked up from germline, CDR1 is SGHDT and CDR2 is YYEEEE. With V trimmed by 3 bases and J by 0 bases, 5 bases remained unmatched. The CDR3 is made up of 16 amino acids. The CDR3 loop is CASSWGTEPNTGELFF. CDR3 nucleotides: TGTGCCAGCAGCTGGGGGACAGAGCCGAACACCGGGGAGCTGTTTTTT. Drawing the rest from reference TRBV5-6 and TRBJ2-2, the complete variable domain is DAGVTQSPTHLIKTRGQQVTLRCSPKSGHDTVSWYQQALGQGPQFIFQYYEEEERQRGNFPDRFSGHQFPNYSSELNVNALLLGDSALYLCASSWGTEPNTGELFFGEGSRLTVL.

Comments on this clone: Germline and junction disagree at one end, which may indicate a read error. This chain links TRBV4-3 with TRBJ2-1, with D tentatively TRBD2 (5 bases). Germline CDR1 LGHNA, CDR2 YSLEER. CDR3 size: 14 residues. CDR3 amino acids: CAGSQDSNNNEQFF. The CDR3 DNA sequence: TGCGCCGGCAGCCAGGACTCCAATAACAATGAGCAGTTCTTC.

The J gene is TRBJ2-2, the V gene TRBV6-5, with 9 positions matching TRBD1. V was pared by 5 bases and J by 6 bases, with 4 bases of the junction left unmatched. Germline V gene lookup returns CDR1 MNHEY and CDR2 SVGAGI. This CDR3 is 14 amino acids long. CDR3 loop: CASSRTGVSGELFF. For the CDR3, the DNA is TGTGCCAGCAGTCGGACAGGGGTGTCCGGGGAGCTGTTTTTT.